This T cell receptor (beta chain) came from a study of CD8+CD57+ T cells in acquired aplastic anemia. In the study overall: The DNA of sorted CD4+ and CD8+ cells averaged approximately 2.9 ug.

A word on this clonotype: Its antigen remains unknown.

The germline CDR1 and CDR2 sequences are DFQATT and SNEGSKA (reference sequence). This CDR3 has 14 amino acids. The V segment lost 3 bases and the J segment 1 base; nucleotides outside the gene matches: 1. Study-wide results and caveats: Approximately 30 CD8+ CDR3 sequences were shared between patients and controls. CD8+ Simpson's diversity did not differ significantly between patients and controls.

Genomic DNA provided the template from which TCR beta VDJ and CDR3 profiles were obtained. TCRdb analysed the reads with MiXCR anew, one entry per CDR3 protein. The sample gives some 190,000 distinct CDR3 sequences, 35% to 50% of which show up once; under 3.5% is in the top ten. The sample comprised sorted CD4+, CD8+, or CD8+CD57+ T cells (not recorded which) from PBMCs. This sequence joins TRBV20-1 and TRBJ2-1, with 9 bases matching TRBD1. This clonotype was sampled from a human donor in good health. The CDR3 loop is CSARDRGSYNEQFF. CDR3 DNA sequence: TGCAGTGCTAGGGACAGGGGTTCCTACAATGAGCAGTTCTTC.